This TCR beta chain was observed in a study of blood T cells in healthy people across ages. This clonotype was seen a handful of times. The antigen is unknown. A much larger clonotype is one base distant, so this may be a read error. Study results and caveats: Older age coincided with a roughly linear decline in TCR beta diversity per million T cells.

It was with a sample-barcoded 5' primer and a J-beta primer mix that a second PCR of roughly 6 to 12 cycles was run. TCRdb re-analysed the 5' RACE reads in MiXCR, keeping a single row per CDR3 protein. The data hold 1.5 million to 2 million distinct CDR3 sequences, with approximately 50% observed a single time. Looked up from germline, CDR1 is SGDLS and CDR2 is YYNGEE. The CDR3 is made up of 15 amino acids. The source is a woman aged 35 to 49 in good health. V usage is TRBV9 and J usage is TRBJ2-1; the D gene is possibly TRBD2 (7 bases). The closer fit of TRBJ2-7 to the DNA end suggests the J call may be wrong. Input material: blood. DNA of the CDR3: TGTGCCAGCAGCGTAACTGCGGGGGCATACAATGAGCAGTACTTC. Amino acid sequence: CASSVTAGAYNEQYF.